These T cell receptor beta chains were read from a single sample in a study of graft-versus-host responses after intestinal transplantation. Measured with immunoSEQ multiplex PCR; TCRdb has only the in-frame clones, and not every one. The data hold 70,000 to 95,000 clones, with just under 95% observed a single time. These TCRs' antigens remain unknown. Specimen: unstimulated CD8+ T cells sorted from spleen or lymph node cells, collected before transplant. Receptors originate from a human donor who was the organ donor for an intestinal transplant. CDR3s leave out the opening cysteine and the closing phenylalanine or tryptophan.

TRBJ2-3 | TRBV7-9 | ASSHTGVSTDTQY
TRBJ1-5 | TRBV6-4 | ASSEGDRQPSNQPQH
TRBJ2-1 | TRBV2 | ASSRTSGAGDEQF
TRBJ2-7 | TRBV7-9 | ASSSRDEQY
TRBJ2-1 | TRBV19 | ASSINYGMTYNEQF
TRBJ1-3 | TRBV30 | AWSVRQDTIY
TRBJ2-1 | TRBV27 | ASRERIAGAHEQF
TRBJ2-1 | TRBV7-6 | ASSAEPGLAVNEQF
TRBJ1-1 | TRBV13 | ASSLERGRGANTEAF
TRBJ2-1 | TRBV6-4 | ASSPLAGVYNEQF
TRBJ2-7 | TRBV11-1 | ASSPDTSYEQY
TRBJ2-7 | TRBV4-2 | ASSHGIADYEQY
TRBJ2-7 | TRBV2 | ASIGQGGLYEQY
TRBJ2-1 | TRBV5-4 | ASSGTSYNEQF
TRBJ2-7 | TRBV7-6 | ASSFAAGDYEQY
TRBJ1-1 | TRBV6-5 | ASNIPGVTEAF
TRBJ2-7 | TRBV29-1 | SANRRGSSSYEQY